Reported below is one T cell receptor (beta chain). TCRdb keeps only in-frame clones here, not all; method: immunoSEQ multiplex PCR. Of 200,000 or so clones in the sample, 65% to 85% were seen once. Germline loops: CDR1 KGHSH, CDR2 LQKENI. The J segment lost 6 bases and the V segment lost 3 bases, leaving 6 bases of the junction unmatched. The CDR3 loop spans 15 amino acids. This entry is derived from a study of blood T cell repertoires in COVID-19. Study information: Spain, Italy and the United States supplied samples that represented acute and convalescent COVID-19. T cells, B-cell-depleted T cells, or PBMCs provided the cDNA or gDNA that served as material.

The clonotype was recovered from a woman older than 75 with acute or convalescent COVID-19. The sequencing input was peripheral blood. V gene TRBV18 combines with J gene TRBJ2-1; 9 bases are shared with TRBD1. The CDR3 DNA is TGTGCCAGCTCACCGGGACAGGGATTGGGCAATGAGCAGTTCTTC. Its protein product is CASSPGQGLGNEQFF. The full variable domain, completed using reference TRBV18 and TRBJ2-1, is NAGVMQNPRHLVRRRGQEARLRCSPMKGHSHVYWYRQLPEEGLKFMVYLQKENIIDESGMPKERFSAEFPKEGPSILRIQQVVRGDSAAYFCASSPGQGLGNEQFFGPGTRLTVL.